These 12 T cell receptor beta chains originate from one sample sequenced in a study of Ad26.COV2.S vaccination and SARS-CoV-2 variants. The protocol was immunoSEQ multiplex PCR, while the TCRdb copy is restricted to in-frame clones and leaves out a portion. The data contain a few hundred thousand clones, 90% of them singletons. Treatment given: about 20 received Ad26.COV2.S at low or high dose, single or two shots; several received placebo; per-sample allocation not given. The samples were gathered on day 63 after the first injection of vaccine or placebo. Sequenced material: peripheral blood, taken in a trial of Ad26.COV2.S vaccine versus placebo. These TCRs come from a person between 18 and 65 years old who received the Ad26.COV2.S COVID-19 vaccine or a placebo.

The V and J genes are TRBV6-5 and TRBJ1-2; D gene ambiguous. Trimming took off 2 bases at V and 7 bases at J, with 17 bases between the two ends. Germline CDR1 reads MNHEY; CDR2 reads SVGAGI. CDR3 length: 15 amino acids. Here the CDR3 reads CASSYTLDISPGYTF. In DNA, the CDR3 is TGTGCCAGCAGTTACACTCTCGACATTTCTCCTGGCTACACCTTC.

The chain recombines TRBV7-2 with TRBJ2-7, with 10 nucleotides matching TRBD2. There are 15 residues in the CDR3. Trimming cost V 8 bases and J 4 bases; bases outside gene matches: 11. Germline V gene lookup returns CDR1 SGHTA and CDR2 FQGNSA. CDR3 DNA sequence: TGTGCCAGCGCTATACTAGCGGGAACTGGTTACGAGCAGTACTTC. Protein product: CASAILAGTGYEQYF. The full variable domain, completed using reference TRBV7-2 and TRBJ2-7, is GAGVSQSPSNKVTEKGKDVELRCDPISGHTALYWYRQSLGQGLEFLIYFQGNSAPDKSGLPSDRFSAERTGGSVSTLTIQRTQQEDSAVYLCASAILAGTGYEQYFGPGTRLTVT.

V gene TRBV18 combines with J gene TRBJ2-7; 7 nucleotides match TRBD1. The CDR3 runs 13 residues. CDR1 KGHSH and CDR2 LQKENI come from the germline V gene. V gave up 3 bases and J gave up 6 bases; unmatched junction bases: 5. Written as DNA, the CDR3 is TGTGCCAGCTCACCGGGACAGAGACCCGAGCAGTACTTC. This encodes CASSPGQRPEQYF.

Concerning this clone: The sample carries other DNA sequences with the same CDR3. The chain has TRBV9 and TRBJ2-7; D is undetermined. V lost 0 bases, J lost 2 bases, and 12 bases lay in between. The CDR3 length is 15 residues. The V gene's germline CDR1 is SGDLS and CDR2 YYNGEE. The CDR3 is CASSVGGQATYEQYF. The CDR3 coding sequence is TGTGCCAGCAGCGTAGGTGGGCAGGCGACCTACGAGCAGTACTTC.

V gene TRBV29-1 combines with J gene TRBJ1-1, with D perhaps matching TRBD1 (6 bases). CDR1 is SQVTM and CDR2 is ANQGSEA in the germline V gene. The V end lost 5 bases, the J end lost 0 bases, and 10 bases lay between the germline ends. CDR3 length: 13 amino acids. CDR3 nucleotide sequence: TGCAGCGTTAGGACAGACGTGAACACTGAAGCTTTCTTT. This translates into CSVRTDVNTEAFF.

The chain recombines TRBV10-3 with TRBJ2-7; tentatively, D is TRBD1 or TRBD2 (6 bases each). Trimming stripped 0 bases from V and 1 base from J, with 10 bases between. Looked up from germline, CDR1 is ENHRY and CDR2 is SYGVKD. There are 15 residues in the CDR3. The CDR3 here is CAISESQGRSYEQYF. CDR3 nucleotide sequence: TGTGCCATCAGTGAGTCCCAGGGGAGGTCCTACGAGCAGTACTTC.

The chain joins TRBV5-4 to TRBJ1-2, with D possibly being TRBD1 (5 bases). The ends were cut back, 4 bases at V and 3 bases at J, with 16 bases in the middle. From germline, CDR1 is SGHNT and CDR2 YYREEE (reference sequence). This CDR3 region has 15 residues. Here the CDR3 DNA reads TGTGCCAGCAGCAGGGACGAGGGGTTTTACTATGGCTACACCTTC. It yields the protein CASSRDEGFYYGYTF.

The CDR3 bases are TGTGCCAGCAGCTCGCGGGAGGGGATCTACAATGAGCAGTTCTTC. Residues: CASSSREGIYNEQFF. The V call is TRBV7-9, the J call TRBJ2-1; 9 bases agree with TRBD2. Looked up from germline, CDR1 is SEHNR and CDR2 is FQNEAQ (reference sequence). After removal of 4 bases from V and 3 bases from J, the junction contained 4 bases not matched to a gene. The CDR3 is 15 residues long.

The gene calls are TRBV18 and TRBJ2-5; 7 bases match TRBD2. The CDR3 has 17 amino acids. Germline assignment: CDR1 KGHSH and CDR2 LQKENI. The V segment lost 2 bases and the J segment 5 bases; nucleotides outside the gene matches: 14. In DNA form, the CDR3 reads TGTGCCAGCTCACCATCTTCCCTGGCGGGAGCGGGGGAGACCCAGTACTTC. It translates to CASSPSSLAGAGETQYF.

This clone was observed a handful of times. The chain is built from TRBV5-6 and TRBJ1-3, with TRBD1 matching over 7 bases. The trim removed 4 bases at V and 8 bases at J, leaving 9 bases unmatched. CDR1 and CDR2 (germline): SGHDT, YYEEEE. The CDR3 contains 14 residues. In DNA form, the CDR3 reads TGTGCCAGCAGCCTCCTGACAGGGTCATACACCATATATTTT. This codes for CASSLLTGSYTIYF.

V gene TRBV28 combines with J gene TRBJ2-1; either TRBD1 or TRBD2 may supply D (5 bases each). The CDR3 covers 15 residues. V lost 8 bases to trimming and J lost 10 bases, with 24 bases between them. Per the germline V gene, CDR1 is MDHEN and CDR2 is SYDVKM. CDR3 sequence (DNA): TGTGCCAGCGCTAGGGGACGAGGGATCTCCGGCGAGCAGTTCTTC. This translates into CASARGRGISGEQFF. The entire variable domain, with the rest obtained from reference TRBV28 and TRBJ2-1, is as follows: DVKVTQSSRYLVKRTGEKVFLECVQDMDHENMFWYRQDPGLGLRLIYFSYDVKMKEKGDIPEGYSVSREKKERFSLILESASTNQTSMYLCASARGRGISGEQFFGPGTRLTVL.

This chain uses TRBV15 with TRBJ2-7; D gene unclear. The length of the CDR3 is 12 residues. The V gene lost 5 bases and the J gene lost 1 base, with 6 bases spanning the gap. CDR1 is LNHNV and CDR2 is YYDKDF in the germline V gene (reference sequence). The CDR3 nucleotides read TGTGCCACCAGCGCTGAATCCTACGAGCAGTACTTC. Its protein is CATSAESYEQYF.